The rows below give T cell receptor beta chains drawn from one sample of a study of blood T cells in healthy people across ages. Using its own MiXCR run on the 5' RACE reads, TCRdb lists one record per CDR3 protein. The table lists some 1.5 million distinct CDR3 sequences, 28% of them singletons. Sequencing was performed on blood. The receptors stem from a woman aged 25 to 45 in good health. The CDR3 runs from the conserved cysteine through the conserved F or W. Fields, in order: J gene, V gene, D gene, clone size, CDR3 DNA, CDR3 protein. A D gene is named only where the DNA matches it firmly. The listing skips clone size in some rows; elsewhere it reads once, few, many or a size class.

TRBJ1-2 TRBV5-1 . . TGCGCCAGCAACTCCCAGGGGAGTAACTATGGCTACACCTTC CASNSQGSNYGYTF
TRBJ1-3 TRBV4-3 . . TGCGCCAGCAGCCCCTCGGGGGGGAGCTCTGGAAACACCATATATTTT CASSPSGGSSGNTIYF
TRBJ2-3 TRBV24-1 TRBD1 few TGTGCCACCAGGAGTACAGGGGAAACAGATACGCAGTATTTT CATRSTGETDTQYF
TRBJ1-4 TRBV7-6 . many TGTGCCAGCAGACGGGGGGGGAGGACTAATGAAAAACTGTTTTTT CASRRGGRTNEKLFF
TRBJ2-3 TRBV24-1 TRBD1 . TGTGCCACCAGTGACCCACGAGGGGGCGGCACAGATACGCAGTATTTT CATSDPRGGGTDTQYF
TRBJ2-7 TRBV5-1 . many TGCGCCAGCACCCCTGGACGCTACGAGCAGTACTTC CASTPGRYEQYF
TRBJ2-5 TRBV28 TRBD1 many TGTGCCAGCAGTGCCACAGGGGTTGGCGAGACCCAGTACTTC CASSATGVGETQYF
TRBJ2-3 TRBV20-1 TRBD2 . TGCAGTGCGGATTCTAGCGGGGGGGCGGCAGATACGCAGTATTTT CSADSSGGAADTQYF
TRBJ2-2 TRBV10-3 . few TGTGCCATCAGTGAGATGCCGAACACCGGGGAGCTGTTTTTT CAISEMPNTGELFF
TRBJ2-1 TRBV12-3/TRBV12-4 TRBD1 . TGTGCCAGCAGGTCCACAGGGGTCGCCGGGCTTAAGCAGTTCTTC CASRSTGVAGLKQFF
TRBJ2-5 TRBV12-3/TRBV12-4 TRBD2 few TGTGCCAGCAGTTTAAAGCCTAGCGGGAGGGGGGAGACCCAGTACTTC CASSLKPSGRGETQYF
TRBJ2-1 TRBV6-6 TRBD2 . TGCGCCAGCAGCCTAGCGGTAGGAACCTACGAGCAGTTCTTC CASSLAVGTYEQFF
TRBJ2-5 TRBV10-3 TRBD1 . TGTGCCACCGCTTCAGGGGGCAGAGAGGCCCAGTACTTC CATASGGREAQYF
TRBJ2-7 TRBV29-1 . few TGCGGCGTTGAAGTAGGAGCCGAGCAGTACTTC CGVEVGAEQYF
TRBJ1-4 TRBV7-9 . few TGTGCCAGCAGCCAACCGAGGGCAGCTAATGAAAAACTGTTTTTT CASSQPRAANEKLFF
TRBJ1-6 TRBV6-5 . . TGTGCCAGCAGTTGGAAACGCGAAGGGGGTTCACCCCTCCACTTT CASSWKREGGSPLHF
TRBJ2-1 TRBV24-1 . few TGTGCCACCAGTGATTCCGCAGGGGAAAGGTACAATGAGCAGTTCTTC CATSDSAGERYNEQFF
TRBJ2-1 TRBV28 . . TGTGCCAGCAGTTCCCAGGGGTTCAGCTCATGCAATGAACAGTTCTTC CASSSQGFSSCNEQFF
TRBJ1-2 TRBV7-9 . . TGTGCCAGCAGCTTGGCGGGCGGACCCCATGGCTACACCTTC CASSLAGGPHGYTF
TRBJ2-1 TRBV4-1 TRBD2 . TGCGCCAGCAGCCAAGGTCTAGGCGGGGGGAGGGAGCAGTTCTTC CASSQGLGGGREQFF
TRBJ2-5 TRBV6-2/TRBV6-3 TRBD2 . TGTGCCAGCAGTTACAATCGAGACCCGGGACTAGCGGGAGAGACCCAGTACTTC CASSYNRDPGLAGETQYF
TRBJ1-5 TRBV5-5 . many TGTGCCAGCAGCCGGACCTCAGGGATCAATCAGCCCCAGCATTTT CASSRTSGINQPQHF
TRBJ1-2 TRBV7-9 TRBD1 . TGTGCCAGCAGCCCGGGGGACAGGGTAGATGGCTACACCTTC CASSPGDRVDGYTF
TRBJ2-1 TRBV6-5 . . TGTGCCAGCAGGAGGTCTAACGGGGAGATCGCCCATGAGCAGTTCTTC CASRRSNGEIAHEQFF
TRBJ1-1 TRBV12-3/TRBV12-4 . . TGTGCCAGCAGATGGGGGGAAAGAAGCACTGAAGCTTTCTTT CASRWGERSTEAFF
TRBJ1-2 TRBV15 . . TGTGCCACCAGCAGCCCGGTTAAAGGGGTCTATGGCTACACCTTC CATSSPVKGVYGYTF
TRBJ2-3 TRBV29-1 . . TGCAGCCAGGTGCGGGGTGGCACAGATACGCAGTATTTT CSQVRGGTDTQYF
TRBJ1-2 TRBV5-5 TRBD1 . TGTGCCAGCAGCTGGGACAGGGGAAACTATGGCTACACCTTC CASSWDRGNYGYTF